Listed below are T cell receptor beta chains from one sample, sequenced in a study of T cell responses to AZD1222 COVID-19 vaccine. The method was immunoSEQ multiplex PCR; TCRdb's version includes in-frame clones alone and lacks a portion of them. This sample has some 150,000 clones, with about 92% found just once. The sequenced sample was peripheral blood, obtained 28 days after the second AZD1222 dose. These TCRs come from an adult who received the AZD1222 COVID-19 vaccine. Both conserved end residues are part of each CDR3.

CDR3aa,v_gene
CATSTGTETNEKLFF,TRBV15
CASSKDPNSPLHF,TRBV14
CASSEKRGTGELFF,TRBV7-9
CATSRDTTVNYGYTF,TRBV15
CASSLVKVQGPAFF,TRBV28
CAWKGVAKNIQYF,TRBV30
CASSLGSQNTIYF,TRBV7-2
CASSLRGAGDQPQHF,TRBV7-2
CASIGTSGNSYEQYF,TRBV2
CASSLVRAAGVAEKLFF,TRBV5-8
CASSRIRDGAYEQYF,TRBV4-1
CASSQAGGGEQFF,TRBV3-1/TRBV3-2